These 26 T cell receptor beta chains originate from one sample sequenced in a study of control samples from healthy donors and cancer patients. Repertoires were generated with immunoSEQ multiplex PCR, while TCRdb's copy carries only in-frame clones and drops some. The table lists approximately 150,000 clones, 94% of them singletons, with over 1.3% in the top ten. Sequencing was carried out using blood. The receptors originated from a woman between 18 and 29 years old in good health.

This chain links TRBV5-8 with TRBJ1-6, with a possible D match to TRBD1 (6 bases). CDR3 length: 16 amino acids. V lost 0 bases, J lost 7 bases, and 14 bases lay in between. Germline V gene sequence: CDR1 SGHTS, CDR2 YDEGEE. The CDR3 nucleotides are TGTGCCAGCAGCTTGGTCGGGGACACACGGAATTCACCCCTCCACTTT. It codes for CASSLVGDTRNSPLHF.

The chain employs TRBV11-1 and TRBJ1-2; TRBD1 matches 7 bases. The CDR3 covers 16 residues. Per the germline V gene, CDR1 is SGHAT and CDR2 is FQDESV (reference sequence). Trimming removed 3 bases from V and 8 bases from J; junction bases left unmatched: 15. CDR3 DNA sequence: TGTGCCAGCAGCTTGGGGGGGACAGCACCCTCGAGAGGCTACACCTTC. Protein: CASSLGGTAPSRGYTF.

This rearrangement joins TRBV5-6 to TRBJ1-2, with no clear D. Germline-derived CDR1 and CDR2 are SGHDT and YYEEEE. Trimming cost V 0 bases and J 2 bases, with 2 bases left between them. The CDR3 length is 12 residues. The DNA of the CDR3 is TGTGCCAGCAGCTTGGGAAACTATGGCTACACCTTC. It encodes CASSLGNYGYTF.

This clone was seen once. The CDR3 DNA reads TGTGCCAGCTCACCACTTCTACAGGGCTCCTACAATGAGCAGTTCTTC. This codes for CASSPLLQGSYNEQFF. The J gene is TRBJ2-1, the V gene TRBV18; the D gene is possibly TRBD1 (6 bases). Germline V gene lookup returns CDR1 KGHSH and CDR2 LQKENI. Trimming stripped 1 base from V and 0 bases from J, with 10 bases between. CDR3 length equals 16 residues.

V and J are TRBV12-3 or TRBV12-4 and TRBJ1-1; D remains unclear. The CDR3 runs 13 residues. Deletions cut 2 bases from V and 1 base from J, with 5 bases between. CDR3: CASSLQANTEAFF. CDR3 nucleotides: TGTGCCAGCAGTTTACAGGCGAACACTGAAGCTTTCTTT.

The chain links TRBV7-9 to TRBJ1-1, with D possibly matching TRBD1 (5 bases). The length of the CDR3 is 13 residues. V lost 4 bases, J lost 11 bases, and 17 bases lay in between. CDR1 is SEHNR, CDR2 FQNEAQ, per germline (reference sequence). The CDR3 loop reads CASSSTIQGYAFF. Written as DNA, the CDR3 is TGTGCCAGCAGCTCTACCATTCAGGGATATGCTTTCTTT.

The chain couples TRBV7-3 to TRBJ2-3, with a weak D call TRBD2 (5 bases). Germline V gene lookup returns CDR1 SGHTA and CDR2 FQGTGA. V lost 5 bases and J lost 5, with 11 bases in between. The CDR3 has 13 residues. The CDR3 reads CASSPGLLDTQYF. CDR3 coding DNA: TGTGCCAGCAGCCCCGGACTGTTAGATACGCAGTATTTT.

In its sample, this clone was seen a few times. This chain joins TRBV7-2 and TRBJ1-5, with 7 bases fitting TRBD1. The junction had 5 bases not matched to a gene; V was cut back by 6 bases and J by 3 bases. CDR1 is SGHTA and CDR2 is FQGNSA in the germline V gene. There are 14 residues in the CDR3. The chain's CDR3 is CASSYGQVNQPQHF. The DNA for the CDR3 is TGTGCCAGCAGTTACGGACAGGTCAATCAGCCCCAGCATTTT.

The chain has TRBV11-3 and TRBJ2-5, with 7 bases lining up with TRBD1. The CDR3 sequence is 16 residues long. Germline V gene lookup returns CDR1 SGHNT and CDR2 YENEEA. J lost 0 bases, V lost 6 bases, and 10 bases had no gene match. CDR3 sequence (DNA): TGTGCCAGCAGTCAAAAGGGGGCCCAGTACCAAGAGACCCAGTACTTC. It encodes CASSQKGAQYQETQYF. Drawing the rest from reference TRBV11-3 and TRBJ2-5, the complete variable domain is EAGVVQSPRYKIIEKKQPVAFWCNPISGHNTLYWYLQNLGQGPELLIRYENEEAVDDSQLPKDRFSAERLKGVDSTLKIQPAELGDSAVYLCASSQKGAQYQETQYFGPGTRLLVL.

The chain carries TRBV12-3 or TRBV12-4 and TRBJ1-5, with 8 bases fitting TRBD1. The CDR3 runs 13 residues. V was clipped by 6 bases and J by 7 bases; unmatched bases: 5. The CDR3, as DNA: TGTGCCAGCAGGGACGGACAGGGCCAGCCCCAGCATTTT. It yields the protein CASRDGQGQPQHF.

The rearrangement joins TRBV6-1 to TRBJ2-5; no definite D call. This CDR3 has 13 residues. Deletions cut 0 bases from V and 5 bases from J, with 7 bases between. Germline V gives CDR1 MNHNS, CDR2 SASEGT. CDR3 residues: CASSEASQETQYF. The CDR3 region has the DNA TGTGCCAGCAGTGAAGCCAGTCAGGAGACCCAGTACTTC.

In this sample, this clone turned up once. The chain combines TRBV11-3 with TRBJ1-6; no clear D. This CDR3 contains 16 residues. The germline V gene has CDR1 SGHNT and CDR2 YENEEA. V was clipped by 2 bases and J by 0 bases, with 8 bases between them. The CDR3, as DNA: TGTGCCAGCAGCTTAACAGCCAGCTCCTATAATTCACCCCTCCACTTT. Translation: CASSLTASSYNSPLHF.

This chain connects TRBV6-5 to TRBJ1-5; 7 bases line up with TRBD1. The CDR3 loop spans 16 amino acids. V gave up 3 bases and J gave up 4 bases; unmatched junction bases: 9. Per germline, CDR1 MNHEY and CDR2 SVGAGI. As DNA, the CDR3 is TGTGCCAGCAGTTATCTAGCGGCAGGGGGAAATCAGCCCCAGCATTTT. It yields the protein CASSYLAAGGNQPQHF.

V usage is TRBV5-1 and J usage is TRBJ1-1, with D possibly matching TRBD1 (5 bases). V was pared by 5 bases and J by 3 bases, with 11 bases between. This CDR3 spans 13 amino acids. CDR1 and CDR2 from the germline V gene are SGHRS and YFSETQ. The chain's CDR3 is CASSPDTYTEAFF. The CDR3, as DNA: TGCGCCAGCAGTCCGGACACTTACACTGAAGCTTTCTTT.

In nucleotides, the CDR3 is TGTGCCATCAGAGGCTCCTACGAGCAGTACTTC. Amino acids: CAIRGSYEQYF. The V call is TRBV10-3, the J call TRBJ2-7; no firm D call. Trimming shortened V by 6 bases and J by 0 bases, and 3 bases separated the two germline ends. CDR3 size: 11 residues. CDR1 is ENHRY and CDR2 is SYGVKD in the germline V gene.

The gene calls are TRBV27 and TRBJ1-2, with a possible D match to TRBD1 (5 bases). This CDR3 comprises 15 residues. Trimming cost V 1 base and J 5 bases, with 14 bases left between them. CDR1 MNHEY and CDR2 SMNVEV come from the germline V gene (reference sequence). CDR3 in amino acids: CASSLLGSGGYGYTF. CDR3 coding DNA: TGTGCCAGCAGTTTATTGGGCAGCGGGGGGTATGGCTACACCTTC.

Only one count was recorded for this clone. The V gene is TRBV28, the J gene TRBJ2-7, with a possible D match to TRBD2 (5 bases). The V and J ends lost 6 bases and 9 bases respectively, with 24 bases between them. CDR3 size: 15 residues. Germline lookup yields CDR1 MDHEN and CDR2 SYDVKM. CDR3 sequence (DNA): TGTGCCAGCAGCCAAACCAGAACGGGCTGGAGGAGGCAGTACTTC. Encoded protein: CASSQTRTGWRRQYF.

The V gene is TRBV5-6, the J gene TRBJ1-1; D not certain. The CDR3 is made up of 14 amino acids. Looked up from germline, CDR1 is SGHDT and CDR2 is YYEEEE. The ends were cut back, 0 bases at V and 1 base at J, with 7 bases in the middle. The CDR3 loop is CASSLVAGNTEAFF. In DNA form, the CDR3 reads TGTGCCAGCAGCTTGGTGGCGGGGAACACTGAAGCTTTCTTT. The full variable domain, rest sourced from reference TRBV5-6 and TRBJ1-1, is DAGVTQSPTHLIKTRGQQVTLRCSPKSGHDTVSWYQQALGQGPQFIFQYYEEEERQRGNFPDRFSGHQFPNYSSELNVNALLLGDSALYLCASSLVAGNTEAFFGQGTRLTVV.

The chain recombines TRBV25-1 with TRBJ2-3; the D gene could be TRBD1 or TRBD2 (5 bases each). Trimming took 2 bases from V and 0 from J, leaving 15 bases between them. The CDR3 has 17 residues. Germline V CDR1 and CDR2: MGHDK, SYGVNS. CDR3 loop: CASSEGMRAGSTDTQYF. The CDR3 DNA reads TGTGCCAGCAGTGAAGGGATGAGGGCAGGGAGCACAGATACGCAGTATTTT.

This chain connects TRBV25-1 to TRBJ2-7; no firm D call. There are 11 residues in the CDR3. Trimming cost V 7 bases and J 3 bases, with 7 bases left between them. In germline, CDR1 is MGHDK, CDR2 SYGVNS. CDR3 nucleotides: TGTGCCAGCACCACCTACTACGAGCAGTACTTC. It yields the protein CASTTYYEQYF.

The rearrangement uses TRBV3-1 (or the pseudogene TRBV3-2) and TRBJ1-2, with TRBD1 matching over 9 bases. The length of the CDR3 is 15 residues. J gave up 5 bases and V 2 bases, and 6 bases lay outside the gene matches. The germline V gene encodes CDR1 LGHDT and CDR2 YNNKEL (reference sequence). CDR3 region: CASSQPVGTGYGYTF. The CDR3, as DNA: TGTGCCAGCAGCCAACCCGTTGGGACAGGGTATGGCTACACCTTC.

This chain joins TRBV11-3 and TRBJ2-4, with 8 bases fitting TRBD1. V lost 5 bases and J lost 12; bases outside the gene matches: 9. Looked up from germline, CDR1 is SGHNT and CDR2 is YENEEA. The CDR3 totals 13 residues. CDR3 nucleotides: TGTGCCAGCAGCAACCGACAGGGGCGGGATCAGTACTTC. Translating gives CASSNRQGRDQYF.

This rearrangement joins TRBV5-1 to TRBJ2-5; D is undetermined. This CDR3 region has 13 residues. Germline assignment: CDR1 SGHRS and CDR2 YFSETQ. The ends were cut back, 4 bases at V and 2 bases at J, with 9 bases in the middle. The CDR3 DNA follows: TGCGCCAGCAGCCTCGTGGGGCAAGAGACCCAGTACTTC. This sequence encodes CASSLVGQETQYF.

In its sample, this clone was seen once. The V and J genes are TRBV6-5 and TRBJ1-2; D is uncertain. The V end was cut by 6 bases, the J end by 10 bases, with 21 bases between. This CDR3 spans 14 amino acids. Germline CDR1 and CDR2: MNHEY and SVGAGI. CDR3 DNA sequence: TGTGCCAGCAGGACGGGCCCCCAATACTCGCACTACACCTTC. Translating gives CASRTGPQYSHYTF.

The chain carries TRBV19 and TRBJ1-3, with 8 bases lining up with TRBD1. This CDR3 region has 16 residues. With 6 bases clipped from V and 2 bases from J, the junction kept 9 bases outside the gene matches. In germline, CDR1 is LNHDA, CDR2 SQIVND (reference sequence). Here the CDR3 reads CASREDRVFPGNTIYF. As DNA, the CDR3 is TGTGCCAGTAGAGAGGACAGGGTGTTCCCTGGAAACACCATATATTTT.

The gene calls are TRBV7-2 and TRBJ2-4; D unclear. Trimming took 1 base from V and 7 from J, leaving 14 bases between them. CDR1 and CDR2 (germline): SGHTA, FQGNSA. This CDR3 contains 15 residues. The CDR3 DNA sequence: TGTGCCAGCAGCTTAGGGAAGGAACAGAAGAACATTCAGTACTTC. It codes for CASSLGKEQKNIQYF.